Listed below are T cell receptor beta chains from one sample, sequenced in a study of T cell responses to AZD1222 COVID-19 vaccine. Sequenced by immunoSEQ multiplex PCR; TCRdb stores in-frame clones only, minus some. The table has about 88,000 clones, about 89% seen once. Sequencing was performed on peripheral blood, taken on day 0 of AZD1222 vaccination. These receptor sequences come from an adult in good health. CDR3s include the opening cysteine and the closing phenylalanine or tryptophan. A D gene is named only where the DNA matches it firmly. For some rows the clone size is stated as once, few or many, or as a class when expanded; others skip it.

j_call d_call v_call clone_size cdr3_nt cdr3_aa
TRBJ1-3 . TRBV6-5 . TGTGCCAGCAGACCGACCTCTGGAAACACCATATATTTT CASRPTSGNTIYF
TRBJ2-5 . TRBV27 . TGTGCCAGCAGTCCCGTGGGGGAGACCCAGTACTTC CASSPVGETQYF
TRBJ2-7 . TRBV4-3 . TGCGCCAGCAGCCCCTCAGGGGAGGACGAGCAGTACTTC CASSPSGEDEQYF
TRBJ2-1 . TRBV9 . TGTGCCAGCAGCGTCGACCTTTCGACCAAAGTAGGCCATGAGCAGTTCTTC CASSVDLSTKVGHEQFF
TRBJ2-1 TRBD2 TRBV19 once TGTGCCAGTAGTCTCGGACTAGGGTCCTACAATGAGCAGTTCTTC CASSLGLGSYNEQFF
TRBJ2-7 . TRBV7-2 few TGTGCCAGCAGCCCAGGCTTTAGCAGACACTACGAGCAGTACTTC CASSPGFSRHYEQYF
TRBJ2-7 . TRBV14 few TGTGCCAGCAGCCTCGGATTATCCTACGAGCAGTACTTC CASSLGLSYEQYF
TRBJ1-2 TRBD1 TRBV27 . TGTGCCAGCAGTTACCGGACAGGGGGGAACTATGGCTACACCTTC CASSYRTGGNYGYTF
TRBJ1-2 TRBD1 TRBV6-5 . TGTGCCAGCAGCAAACAGGGGGATGACTATGGCTACACCTTC CASSKQGDDYGYTF
TRBJ1-6 TRBD1 TRBV2 few TGTGCCAGCAAAAGGACAGGGGGCACGTCACCCCTCCACTTT CASKRTGGTSPLHF
TRBJ2-7 . TRBV5-6 . TGTGCCAGCAGCTTCGCCACAGGGAAATACTACGAGCAGTACTTC CASSFATGKYYEQYF
TRBJ1-5 . TRBV10-2 few TGCGCCAGCAGTGACCGGATAGTCGATCAGCCCCAGCATTTT CASSDRIVDQPQHF
TRBJ1-2 . TRBV7-8 . TGTGCCAGCAGCTTAGTACCAGGTGGCTACACCTTC CASSLVPGGYTF
TRBJ1-2 . TRBV30 . TGTGCCTGGAGTGTAACCCGAGCCTTGGGGGGCTACACCTTC CAWSVTRALGGYTF
TRBJ1-5 . TRBV28 once TGTGCCAGCAGTATACATCAGGGGATTAGCAATCAGCCCCAGCATTTT CASSIHQGISNQPQHF
TRBJ2-2 . TRBV11-2 . TGTGCCAGCCGGACACAGACGAACACCGGGGAGCTGTTTTTT CASRTQTNTGELFF
TRBJ1-5 TRBD1 TRBV24-1 . TGTGCCACCAGTGAAACGACAGGGGGCACTCAGCCCCAGCATTTT CATSETTGGTQPQHF
TRBJ1-1 . TRBV19 . TGTGCCAGTAGTATAGACTTGGCTGAAGCTTTCTTT CASSIDLAEAFF
TRBJ1-2 TRBD1 TRBV5-6 . TGTGCCAGCAGCCCGACCGGGACAGGGGGCTACACCTTC CASSPTGTGGYTF
TRBJ1-6 . TRBV14 . TGTGCCAGCAGCCTCCGGGGCTCCTATAATTCACCCCTCCACTTT CASSLRGSYNSPLHF
TRBJ2-3 . TRBV19 . TGTGCCAGCCGGGACTGGGGTAGCACAGATACGCAGTATTTT CASRDWGSTDTQYF
TRBJ1-2 TRBD1 TRBV4-1 . TGCGCCAGCAGCCCAGGGGACAGAGAGAGCTATGGCTACACCTTC CASSPGDRESYGYTF
TRBJ2-1 . TRBV29-1 . TGCAGCGGGTTCTTGGGGGAACATGAGCAGTTCTTC CSGFLGEHEQFF
TRBJ1-2 TRBD1 TRBV4-3 . TGCGCCAGCAGCCAAGATATCGACAGGGTACTATATGGCTACACCTTC CASSQDIDRVLYGYTF
TRBJ1-4 . TRBV20-1 . TGCAGTGCAACCAGACCGGAAAAACTGTTTTTT CSATRPEKLFF
TRBJ2-1 . TRBV6-5 . TGTGCCAGCAGCGCAAACAGGGATGAGCAGTTCTTC CASSANRDEQFF
TRBJ2-7 . TRBV5-1 . TGCGCCAGCAGGGAGGGCCCTACAGGGGCCTACGAGCAGTACTTC CASREGPTGAYEQYF
TRBJ1-3 TRBD1 TRBV18 . TGTGCCAGCTCACCGACTCTACCGACAGGGGTCGGCGGAAACACCATATATTTT CASSPTLPTGVGGNTIYF
TRBJ1-6 TRBD1 TRBV11-1 . TGTGCCAGCAGCTCGACAGGGGAAGTTTCACCCCTCCACTTT CASSSTGEVSPLHF
TRBJ2-7 . TRBV18 . TGTGCCAGCTCACCGCAGGGTTCCGAGCAGTACTTC CASSPQGSEQYF
TRBJ1-4 . TRBV2 . TGTGCCGGAGCGGGGGACTACAGTGAAAAACTGTTTTTT CAGAGDYSEKLFF
TRBJ1-2 . TRBV19 . TGTGCCAGTAGTATACAGGACGGATATGGCTACACCTTC CASSIQDGYGYTF
TRBJ2-7 TRBD1 TRBV18 . TGTGCCAGCTCACCGACAGGGGACAACGAGCAGTACTTC CASSPTGDNEQYF
TRBJ1-5 TRBD1 TRBV30 . TGTGCCTGGACCTTGACAGGGGCTGGTCAGCCCCAGCATTTT CAWTLTGAGQPQHF
TRBJ2-2 . TRBV12-3/TRBV12-4 . TGTGCCAGCAGATACTACACCGGGGAGCTGTTTTTT CASRYYTGELFF
TRBJ1-3 . TRBV30 . TGTGCCTGGAGTGTAGGAGGGGAGCACGGAAACACCATATATTTT CAWSVGGEHGNTIYF
TRBJ1-1 . TRBV15 . TGTGCCACCAGCCCTCATGGACTAGAAGCTTTCTTT CATSPHGLEAFF
TRBJ1-6 . TRBV5-6 . TGTGCCAGCAGCCCCGACGGGATTTTTTCCTCGAATTCACCCCTCCACTTT CASSPDGIFSSNSPLHF
TRBJ2-7 . TRBV6-5 . TGTGCCAGCAGCCAACACTCCTACGAGCAGTACTTC CASSQHSYEQYF
TRBJ2-3 . TRBV6-4 . TGTGCCAGCGGCGGGTCTAGCACAGATACGCAGTATTTT CASGGSSTDTQYF
TRBJ2-4 . TRBV30 . TGTGCCTGGAGTGTAAGTCTATCCTGGGACATTCAGTACTTC CAWSVSLSWDIQYF
TRBJ1-5 TRBD1 TRBV15 . TGTGCCACCAGCCAGGACAGGGGGCCCCATAGTAGCAATCAGCCCCAGCATTTT CATSQDRGPHSSNQPQHF
TRBJ2-7 . TRBV28 . TGTGCCAGCAGCCTACCCCAGGGATTTGCCTACGAGCAGTACTTC CASSLPQGFAYEQYF
TRBJ1-2 . TRBV7-9 . TGTGCCAGCAGCCCTACGGACGGAGTATCGGGCTACACCTTC CASSPTDGVSGYTF
TRBJ2-7 TRBD1 TRBV5-1 . TGCGCCAGCAGCACCGGGACAGGATACGAGCAGTACTTC CASSTGTGYEQYF
TRBJ2-1 . TRBV10-1 . TGCGCCAGCAGTGAGGAGCGAACGGGGCTTTACAATGAGCAGTTCTTC CASSEERTGLYNEQFF
TRBJ2-3 TRBD2 TRBV6-1 . TGTGCCAGCAGTGCTAGGGGACTAGCGGGGGGGCTTACAGATACGCAGTATTTT CASSARGLAGGLTDTQYF
TRBJ2-7 TRBD2 TRBV6-5 . TGTGCCAGCAGTTACTCGGGAGGGGTCCTTTACGAGCAGTACTTC CASSYSGGVLYEQYF
TRBJ2-7 . TRBV2 . TGTGCCAGCAGTAAGAGCGGGCCGGGGGAGCAGTACTTC CASSKSGPGEQYF
TRBJ2-7 . TRBV11-2 few TGTGCCAGCAGCTTGACCCGGGACCGATTATACGAGCAGTACTTC CASSLTRDRLYEQYF
TRBJ2-7 . TRBV5-5 . TGTGCCAGCAGCAGGGACATAATCTACGAGCAGTACTTC CASSRDIIYEQYF
TRBJ2-3 TRBD2 TRBV7-9 . TGTGCCAGCAGCCATAGGACTAGCGGGGTAGAAGCAGATACGCAGTATTTT CASSHRTSGVEADTQYF
TRBJ1-4 TRBD1 TRBV6-5 few TGTGCCAGCAGTTACGGGACAGGGGGCCGTGAAAAACTGTTTTTT CASSYGTGGREKLFF
TRBJ1-5 TRBD1 TRBV6-1 . TGTGCCAGCGGACTACAGGGGGGTCAGCCCCAGCATTTT CASGLQGGQPQHF